The clone carrying this T cell receptor beta chain has just a few counts. The target antigen is unknown. Treatment noted: roughly 11-day PBMC culture with coronavirus spike peptide pools or control peptides (ViraFEST assay). Germline CDR1 MNHEY, CDR2 SMNVEV (reference sequence). The CDR3 is 13 amino acids. Trimming took 7 bases from V and 11 from J, leaving 20 bases between them. At the Johns Hopkins FTIC core, DNA taken from cultured CD4+ T cells was sequenced by way of the Oncomine TCR Beta short-read assay. TCRdb independently ran MiXCR on the PCR reads; one entry per CDR3 protein. The data show 20,000 to 25,000 distinct CDR3 sequences, approximately 49% seen once. This specimen comes from a study of vaccination and CD4 T cells after COVID-19.

The V and J genes are TRBV27 and TRBJ1-1; D gene unclear. This clonotype was obtained from a human donor who had recovered from COVID-19. Specimen: CD4+ T cells from blood, cultured in vitro. The chain's CDR3 is CASTLRLGRRAFF. CDR3 in DNA: TGTGCCAGCACCTTACGGCTGGGCAGAAGGGCTTTCTTT.